This T cell receptor (beta chain) stems from a study of T cells in Graves' hyperthyroidism and ophthalmopathy. Study-wide background: Upon initial diagnosis and before any treatment, peripheral blood was collected.

The V gene lost 4 bases and the J gene lost 1 base, with 16 bases spanning the gap. Per germline, CDR1 LGHDT and CDR2 YNNKEL (reference sequence). The CDR3 has 16 amino acids. Amplified TCR beta CDR3 regions derived from RNA transcripts. A set of HTBI primers served as the primers for a first-round RT-PCR of the TCR CDR3. TCRdb reanalysed the multiplex PCR reads using MiXCR and keeps one entry per CDR3 protein. This repertoire shows about 720,000 distinct CDR3 sequences, around 20% found once; its top ten account for around 17%. J is TRBJ1-2 and V is TRBV3-1; D is ambiguous. The sequence was collected from a woman between 45 and 60 years old with Graves' hyperthyroidism that later progressed to Graves' ophthalmopathy. Input material: blood. For the CDR3, the DNA is TGTGCCAGCAGCCCTACCGACGGCGTGGGTAACTATGGCTACACCTTC. Translated, it gives CASSPTDGVGNYGYTF.